This is a list of T cell receptor beta chains from one sample in a study of OX40 agonist ivuxolimab in advanced cancers. TCRdb's copy holds only in-frame clones and misses some; the assay was immunoSEQ multiplex PCR. The data hold tens of thousands of clones, with 80% to 85% observed a single time. The sequencing used CD4+ or CD8+ T cells sorted from blood, collected in a trial of the OX40 agonist ivuxolimab. The receptor set was obtained from an adult with an advanced solid tumor such as melanoma, head and neck, liver or kidney cancer. CDR3s include the opening cysteine and the closing phenylalanine or tryptophan. D genes are given only for firm matches. Clone size is given for some rows only: seen once, a few or many times, or a class if the clone is expanded.

V gene: TRBV2; J gene: TRBJ2-3; D gene: .; clone size: .; CDR3 protein: CASRASTDTQYF; CDR3 DNA: TGTGCCAGCAGGGCCAGTACAGATACGCAGTATTTT
V gene: TRBV7-2; J gene: TRBJ1-6; D gene: .; clone size: .; CDR3 protein: CASTLRGDGPLHF; CDR3 DNA: TGTGCCAGCACCTTACGGGGGGACGGGCCCCTCCACTTT
V gene: TRBV6-5; J gene: TRBJ1-6; D gene: .; clone size: .; CDR3 protein: CASSYSPSPYNSPLHF; CDR3 DNA: TGTGCCAGCAGTTACTCCCCGAGCCCCTATAATTCACCCCTCCACTTT
V gene: TRBV7-3; J gene: TRBJ2-2; D gene: .; clone size: .; CDR3 protein: CASSLGGATTGELFF; CDR3 DNA: TGTGCCAGCAGCTTAGGAGGGGCAACTACCGGGGAGCTGTTTTTT
V gene: TRBV11-2; J gene: TRBJ2-3; D gene: .; clone size: .; CDR3 protein: CASKALQNTDTQYF; CDR3 DNA: TGTGCCAGCAAGGCTCTCCAGAACACAGATACGCAGTATTTT
V gene: TRBV6-1; J gene: TRBJ2-3; D gene: .; clone size: .; CDR3 protein: CASRAGPRDTQYF; CDR3 DNA: TGTGCCAGCAGGGCGGGGCCTCGGGATACGCAGTATTTT
V gene: TRBV10-3; J gene: TRBJ2-3; D gene: .; clone size: .; CDR3 protein: CAISAPSGNTDTQYF; CDR3 DNA: TGTGCCATCAGTGCACCTAGTGGGAACACAGATACGCAGTATTTT
V gene: TRBV5-1; J gene: TRBJ1-4; D gene: .; clone size: .; CDR3 protein: CASSPQKGTNEKLFF; CDR3 DNA: TGCGCCAGCAGCCCCCAGAAGGGAACTAATGAAAAACTGTTTTTT
V gene: TRBV2; J gene: TRBJ2-1; D gene: .; clone size: once; CDR3 protein: CASSAPSSARSYNEQFF; CDR3 DNA: TGTGCCAGCAGTGCCCCCTCTAGCGCACGCTCCTACAATGAGCAGTTCTTC
V gene: TRBV4-2; J gene: TRBJ1-2; D gene: .; clone size: .; CDR3 protein: CASSQGIAAGGYTF; CDR3 DNA: TGTGCCAGCAGCCAAGGAATCGCGGCGGGTGGCTACACCTTC
V gene: TRBV7-3; J gene: TRBJ1-1; D gene: .; clone size: .; CDR3 protein: CASSSRTSAEAFF; CDR3 DNA: TGTGCCAGCAGCTCCCGGACAAGTGCTGAAGCTTTCTTT
V gene: TRBV21-1; J gene: TRBJ2-2; D gene: .; clone size: .; CDR3 protein: CASSNVGYRDSLIRRGTGELFF; CDR3 DNA: TGTGCCAGCAGCAATGTGGGATACCGGGACAGCCTAATACGACGGGGCACCGGGGAGCTGTTTTTT
V gene: TRBV4-3; J gene: TRBJ1-2; D gene: .; clone size: once; CDR3 protein: CASSQSLGLGYTF; CDR3 DNA: TGCGCCAGCAGCCAATCCTTAGGTCTGGGCTACACCTTC
V gene: TRBV9; J gene: TRBJ1-3; D gene: .; clone size: .; CDR3 protein: CASSVLAGGPGNTIYF; CDR3 DNA: TGTGCCAGCAGCGTACTGGCCGGGGGCCCTGGAAACACCATATATTTT
V gene: TRBV5-1; J gene: TRBJ2-1; D gene: TRBD2; clone size: .; CDR3 protein: CASSLSGGSPNEQFF; CDR3 DNA: TGCGCCAGCAGCCTTAGCGGGGGGTCCCCCAATGAGCAGTTCTTC
V gene: TRBV5-1; J gene: TRBJ2-2; D gene: TRBD2; clone size: .; CDR3 protein: CASSLSTSGGTNTGELFF; CDR3 DNA: TGCGCCAGCAGCCTGTCGACTAGCGGGGGGACGAACACCGGGGAGCTGTTTTTT
V gene: TRBV28; J gene: TRBJ2-1; D gene: .; clone size: .; CDR3 protein: CASTPTGGRGYLNSYNEQFF; CDR3 DNA: TGTGCCAGCACCCCCACTGGGGGCAGGGGATACCTGAACTCCTACAATGAGCAGTTCTTC
V gene: TRBV7-2; J gene: TRBJ2-1; D gene: .; clone size: .; CDR3 protein: CASSPYPGAYNEQFF; CDR3 DNA: TGTGCCAGCAGCCCATACCCGGGCGCCTACAATGAGCAGTTCTTC
V gene: TRBV7-2; J gene: TRBJ1-5; D gene: .; clone size: .; CDR3 protein: CASSLARGQQPQHF; CDR3 DNA: TGTGCCAGCAGCTTAGCGCGGGGGCAACAGCCCCAGCATTTT
V gene: TRBV28; J gene: TRBJ2-7; D gene: .; clone size: .; CDR3 protein: CASSSSRSYEQYF; CDR3 DNA: TGTGCCAGCAGTTCATCTAGATCCTACGAGCAGTACTTC
V gene: TRBV16; J gene: TRBJ1-2; D gene: .; clone size: .; CDR3 protein: CASSQSGDGYTF; CDR3 DNA: TGTGCCAGCAGCCAATCCGGGGATGGCTACACCTTC
V gene: TRBV7-3; J gene: TRBJ2-2; D gene: .; clone size: .; CDR3 protein: CASSPKGMTPGGELFF; CDR3 DNA: TGTGCCAGCAGCCCAAAGGGGATGACCCCTGGTGGGGAGCTGTTTTTT
V gene: TRBV6-5; J gene: TRBJ1-2; D gene: .; clone size: .; CDR3 protein: CASSYSGAGYTF; CDR3 DNA: TGTGCCAGCAGTTATTCGGGGGCTGGCTACACCTTC
V gene: TRBV7-2; J gene: TRBJ1-1; D gene: .; clone size: .; CDR3 protein: CASSLDTLEAFF; CDR3 DNA: TGTGCCAGCAGCTTAGATACACTTGAAGCTTTCTTT
V gene: TRBV18; J gene: TRBJ2-3; D gene: TRBD1; clone size: once; CDR3 protein: CASSPQPTGVKDTQYF; CDR3 DNA: TGTGCCAGCTCACCCCAGCCGACAGGGGTAAAAGATACGCAGTATTTT
V gene: TRBV5-5; J gene: TRBJ2-7; D gene: .; clone size: .; CDR3 protein: CASTLGGPVGYEQYF; CDR3 DNA: TGTGCCAGCACCTTGGGTGGGCCCGTCGGCTACGAGCAGTACTTC
V gene: TRBV7-6; J gene: TRBJ2-1; D gene: TRBD2; clone size: .; CDR3 protein: CASSKLAGGTYNEQFF; CDR3 DNA: TGTGCCAGCAGCAAACTAGCGGGGGGTACCTACAATGAGCAGTTCTTC
V gene: TRBV7-2; J gene: TRBJ2-1; D gene: TRBD2; clone size: .; CDR3 protein: CASSPGRGGGSYNEQFF; CDR3 DNA: TGTGCCAGCAGCCCCGGCCGCGGGGGGGGATCCTACAATGAGCAGTTCTTC
V gene: TRBV11-2; J gene: TRBJ1-6; D gene: .; clone size: .; CDR3 protein: CASSLVSPTRTYNSPLHF; CDR3 DNA: TGTGCCAGCAGCTTAGTTTCCCCAACGCGGACCTATAATTCACCCCTCCACTTT
V gene: TRBV7-2; J gene: TRBJ2-5; D gene: .; clone size: .; CDR3 protein: CASSSTRGEGTQYF; CDR3 DNA: TGTGCCAGCAGCTCCACTCGGGGTGAGGGGACCCAGTACTTC
V gene: TRBV28; J gene: TRBJ2-1; D gene: TRBD2; clone size: .; CDR3 protein: CASTEGGTSGGRSYNEQFF; CDR3 DNA: TGTGCCAGTACCGAAGGAGGGACTAGCGGGGGGAGGTCCTACAATGAGCAGTTCTTC
V gene: TRBV4-3; J gene: TRBJ2-7; D gene: TRBD1; clone size: .; CDR3 protein: CASSQTGQGNKQYF; CDR3 DNA: TGCGCCAGCAGCCAAACGGGACAGGGGAACAAGCAGTACTTC
V gene: TRBV6-1; J gene: TRBJ1-1; D gene: .; clone size: .; CDR3 protein: CASSVRGFTEAFF; CDR3 DNA: TGTGCCAGCAGTGTGAGGGGCTTCACTGAAGCTTTCTTT
V gene: TRBV7-9; J gene: TRBJ1-2; D gene: .; clone size: few; CDR3 protein: CAGDYNYGYTF; CDR3 DNA: TGTGCCGGGGACTATAACTATGGCTACACCTTC
V gene: TRBV10-2; J gene: TRBJ2-1; D gene: TRBD2; clone size: few; CDR3 protein: CASRLAGDNEQFF; CDR3 DNA: TGCGCCAGTCGACTAGCGGGGGACAATGAGCAGTTCTTC
V gene: TRBV7-3; J gene: TRBJ2-4; D gene: .; clone size: once; CDR3 protein: CASSLRTRAPEPNIQYF; CDR3 DNA: TGTGCCAGCAGCTTAAGAACCCGGGCCCCGGAACCAAACATTCAGTACTTC
V gene: TRBV28; J gene: TRBJ2-7; D gene: .; clone size: once; CDR3 protein: CASSFPRGTYEQYF; CDR3 DNA: TGTGCCAGCAGTTTCCCGAGGGGTACCTACGAGCAGTACTTC
V gene: TRBV7-8; J gene: TRBJ2-5; D gene: .; clone size: .; CDR3 protein: CASSLDGGGGTQYF; CDR3 DNA: TGTGCCAGCAGCTTAGACGGGGGAGGCGGGACCCAGTACTTC
V gene: TRBV13; J gene: TRBJ2-5; D gene: TRBD2; clone size: .; CDR3 protein: CASSLGTSGQETQYF; CDR3 DNA: TGTGCCAGCAGCTTAGGGACTAGCGGACAAGAGACCCAGTACTTC
V gene: TRBV27; J gene: TRBJ2-5; D gene: .; clone size: .; CDR3 protein: CASSFGSGPTGTQYF; CDR3 DNA: TGTGCCAGCAGTTTTGGGTCAGGACCTACGGGGACCCAGTACTTC
V gene: TRBV6-5; J gene: TRBJ2-1; D gene: TRBD2; clone size: many; CDR3 protein: CASSSHRLAGDNEQFF; CDR3 DNA: TGTGCCAGCAGTTCCCACCGACTAGCGGGGGACAATGAGCAGTTCTTC
V gene: TRBV30; J gene: TRBJ1-2; D gene: TRBD1; clone size: .; CDR3 protein: CAWSVMTGQGYTF; CDR3 DNA: TGTGCCTGGAGTGTAATGACAGGGCAAGGCTACACCTTC
V gene: TRBV4-3; J gene: TRBJ1-4; D gene: .; clone size: .; CDR3 protein: CASSQGSGAGSEKLFF; CDR3 DNA: TGCGCCAGCAGCCAAGGTTCAGGCGCCGGGAGTGAAAAACTGTTTTTT
V gene: TRBV6-1; J gene: TRBJ1-6; D gene: TRBD1; clone size: .; CDR3 protein: CASIGQGGSPLHF; CDR3 DNA: TGTGCCAGCATCGGACAGGGTGGTTCACCCCTCCACTTT
V gene: TRBV7-9; J gene: TRBJ2-3; D gene: TRBD1; clone size: .; CDR3 protein: CASSSRWDRVFFTDTQYF; CDR3 DNA: TGTGCCAGCAGCTCTAGGTGGGACAGGGTCTTTTTCACAGATACGCAGTATTTT
V gene: TRBV10-2; J gene: TRBJ1-6; D gene: .; clone size: .; CDR3 protein: CASSESNRQGRNSPLHF; CDR3 DNA: TGCGCCAGCAGTGAGTCGAATCGGCAGGGCCGAAATTCACCCCTCCACTTT
V gene: TRBV25-1; J gene: TRBJ1-4; D gene: .; clone size: few; CDR3 protein: CASSEVTGTNEKLFF; CDR3 DNA: TGTGCCAGCAGTGAAGTGACAGGTACTAATGAAAAACTGTTTTTT
V gene: TRBV5-1; J gene: TRBJ2-3; D gene: TRBD2; clone size: .; CDR3 protein: CASSLSISGGAPDTQYF; CDR3 DNA: TGCGCCAGCAGCTTGTCGATTAGCGGGGGGGCCCCTGATACGCAGTATTTT
V gene: TRBV2; J gene: TRBJ1-2; D gene: .; clone size: .; CDR3 protein: CASSEYREAYGYTF; CDR3 DNA: TGTGCCAGCAGTGAGTACAGGGAGGCCTATGGCTACACCTTC
V gene: TRBV28; J gene: TRBJ1-4; D gene: .; clone size: .; CDR3 protein: CASSLPHSNEKLFF; CDR3 DNA: TGTGCCAGCAGTTTACCTCACAGTAATGAAAAACTGTTTTTT
V gene: TRBV6-6; J gene: TRBJ2-1; D gene: .; clone size: .; CDR3 protein: CASSMWGKDNEQFF; CDR3 DNA: TGTGCCAGCAGCATGTGGGGCAAAGACAATGAGCAGTTCTTC
V gene: TRBV5-1; J gene: TRBJ1-6; D gene: .; clone size: .; CDR3 protein: CASSLVPGYNSPLHF; CDR3 DNA: TGCGCCAGCAGCTTGGTTCCAGGCTATAATTCACCCCTCCACTTT
V gene: TRBV7-3; J gene: TRBJ2-2; D gene: .; clone size: once; CDR3 protein: CASSLFPNLLTASNTGELFF; CDR3 DNA: TGTGCCAGCAGTCTATTCCCCAACCTTCTGACAGCTTCGAACACCGGGGAGCTGTTTTTT
V gene: TRBV19; J gene: TRBJ2-7; D gene: TRBD1; clone size: .; CDR3 protein: CASRRSTGSSYEQYF; CDR3 DNA: TGTGCCAGTAGACGGTCGACAGGGAGCTCCTACGAGCAGTACTTC
V gene: TRBV19; J gene: TRBJ2-7; D gene: .; clone size: .; CDR3 protein: CASIGNYEQYF; CDR3 DNA: TGTGCCAGTATCGGAAACTACGAGCAGTACTTC
V gene: TRBV6-5; J gene: TRBJ2-2; D gene: .; clone size: .; CDR3 protein: CASERAATGELFF; CDR3 DNA: TGTGCCTCGGAAAGGGCGGCCACCGGGGAGCTGTTTTTT
V gene: TRBV7-2; J gene: TRBJ2-3; D gene: TRBD2; clone size: once; CDR3 protein: CASSLAPSGGNRDTQYF; CDR3 DNA: TGTGCCAGCAGCTTAGCTCCTAGCGGGGGGAACAGAGATACGCAGTATTTT
V gene: TRBV7-2; J gene: TRBJ2-5; D gene: .; clone size: once; CDR3 protein: CASSLPGRQETQYF; CDR3 DNA: TGTGCCAGCAGCCTGCCGGGACGGCAAGAGACCCAGTACTTC
V gene: TRBV6-5; J gene: TRBJ1-5; D gene: .; clone size: .; CDR3 protein: CASSYSRQGNQPQHF; CDR3 DNA: TGTGCCAGCAGTTACTCGAGGCAGGGTAATCAGCCCCAGCATTTT
V gene: TRBV2; J gene: TRBJ1-2; D gene: .; clone size: .; CDR3 protein: CASSPAPYYGYTF; CDR3 DNA: TGTGCCAGCAGCCCCGCCCCGTACTATGGCTACACCTTC